A selection of T cell receptor beta chains follows, all from one sample in a study of blood T cell repertoires in COVID-19. Produced via immunoSEQ multiplex PCR; TCRdb's table is partial and in-frame only. The sample includes fewer than 300,000 clones, roughly 80% of them seen just once. Sequenced material: PBMCs or T cells enriched from blood (not recorded which). The receptors come from a man aged 40-49 years who had been exposed to COVID-19. Each CDR3 is given with its conserved first and last residue. A D gene is named only where the DNA matches it firmly. Rows give clone size only sometimes, using once, few, many, or a class for an expanded clone.

TRBJ2-2	TRBV7-9	.	once	CATRFGGAINTGELFF	TGTGCCACACGTTTTGGGGGCGCGATAAACACCGGGGAGCTGTTTTTT
TRBJ2-7	TRBV3-1/TRBV3-2	.	few	CASSQDNAGREQYF	TGTGCCAGCAGCCAAGATAACGCGGGAAGGGAGCAGTACTTC
TRBJ1-1	TRBV5-1	TRBD1	.	CASRAGTGEAFF	TGCGCCAGCAGGGCCGGGACAGGAGAAGCTTTCTTT
TRBJ1-4	TRBV2	TRBD1	.	CASSELGQTNEKLFF	TGTGCCAGCAGTGAGCTGGGACAGACGAATGAAAAACTGTTTTTT
TRBJ2-1	TRBV15	TRBD2	.	CATSRDLAAAQKRNEQFF	TGTGCCACCAGCAGAGATCTAGCGGCTGCTCAAAAAAGGAATGAGCAGTTCTTC
TRBJ1-2	TRBV30	.	.	CAWNRAGIPNYGYTF	TGTGCCTGGAACAGGGCAGGAATCCCCAACTATGGCTACACCTTC
TRBJ2-1	TRBV11-3	.	once	CASTGGSYNEQFF	TGTGCCAGCACCGGCGGCAGCTACAATGAGCAGTTCTTC
TRBJ2-3	TRBV11-3	.	.	CASSNPSGLTQYF	TGTGCCAGCAGCAACCCATCAGGGTTAACGCAGTATTTT
TRBJ2-7	TRBV29-1	TRBD1	.	CSAGRGQGNEQYF	TGCAGCGCCGGTCGGGGACAGGGGAACGAGCAGTACTTC
TRBJ2-2	TRBV25-1	TRBD2	once	CASTSTGRGGELFF	TGTGCCAGCACATCTACCGGGAGGGGCGGGGAGCTGTTTTTT
TRBJ2-7	TRBV27	.	.	CATEGPDYEQYF	TGTGCCACGGAGGGCCCAGACTACGAGCAGTACTTC
TRBJ1-6	TRBV12-3/TRBV12-4	.	.	CASSNRASPLHF	TGTGCCAGCAGTAACAGGGCTTCACCCCTCCACTTT
TRBJ2-5	TRBV29-1	TRBD1	.	CSGEPATWTGSGVGTQYF	TGCAGCGGGGAACCTGCTACTTGGACAGGGTCAGGGGTGGGGACCCAGTACTTC
TRBJ1-5	TRBV6-5	TRBD1	.	CASSYDRERQPQHF	TGTGCCAGCAGTTACGACAGGGAGAGGCAGCCCCAGCATTTT
TRBJ2-3	TRBV30	.	.	CASYTDTQYF	TGTGCCTCGTACACAGATACGCAGTATTTT
TRBJ1-3	TRBV5-1	.	.	CASSLGGGDGNTIYF	TGCGCCAGCAGCTTGGGCGGGGGCGACGGAAACACCATATATTTT
TRBJ2-7	TRBV5-6	TRBD1	.	CASSPGQASYEQYF	TGTGCCAGCAGTCCCGGACAGGCTTCCTACGAGCAGTACTTC
TRBJ2-7	TRBV10-2	.	.	CASSDLARSYEQYF	TGCGCCAGCAGTGATCTGGCCAGGTCCTACGAGCAGTACTTC
TRBJ2-7	TRBV4-2	TRBD2	.	CASSQGPGLAGGPSDEQYF	TGTGCCAGCAGCCAGGGGCCGGGACTAGCGGGAGGGCCATCCGACGAGCAGTACTTC
TRBJ2-2	TRBV5-1	TRBD2	.	CASRTSGSGVTGELFF	TGCGCCAGTCGGACTAGCGGGAGCGGTGTCACCGGGGAGCTGTTTTTT
TRBJ2-2	TRBV6-1	TRBD2	.	CASSELGGETGELFF	TGTGCCAGCAGTGAGCTCGGGGGGGAGACCGGGGAGCTGTTTTTT
TRBJ2-1	TRBV19	TRBD2	.	CASSQTLAGGRHNEQFF	TGTGCCAGTAGTCAGACACTAGCGGGAGGGCGTCACAATGAGCAGTTCTTC